Following are 22 T cell receptor beta chains from one sample sequenced in a study of blood T cell repertoires in COVID-19. The repertoire was sequenced with immunoSEQ multiplex PCR; TCRdb's copy has only in-frame clones and lacks some. The sample comprises 200,000 to 250,000 clones, 84% of which are singletons, and approximately 1.8% rests with the top ten. Sequencing was done on a sample of PBMCs or T cells enriched from blood (not recorded which). These receptors were taken from a man aged 60 to 69 who had recovered from COVID-19.

J is TRBJ2-1 and V is TRBV7-3, with D perhaps TRBD2 (5 bases). The length of the CDR3 is 13 residues. The V end was cut by 1 base, the J end by 6 bases, with 7 bases between. Germline CDR1 is SGHTA and CDR2 is FQGTGA. The CDR3 is CASSLIEGNEQFF. CDR3 bases: TGTGCCAGCAGCTTAATTGAGGGCAATGAGCAGTTCTTC.

The gene calls are TRBV11-3 and TRBJ1-2; TRBD1 matches 7 bases. J was trimmed by 4 bases and V by 3 bases; bases with no gene match: 14. The CDR3 covers 17 residues. The germline V gene has CDR1 SGHNT and CDR2 YENEEA. CDR3 in DNA: TGTGCCAGCAGCTTTTCCCCCTACAGGGGAGGAAGCTATGGCTACACCTTC. As protein: CASSFSPYRGGSYGYTF.

The chain combines TRBV19 with TRBJ1-1, with 8 bases identical to TRBD1. Germline CDR1 and CDR2: LNHDA and SQIVND (reference sequence). The CDR3 spans 14 residues. V gave up 6 bases and J gave up 4 bases; unmatched junction bases: 7. In nucleotides, the CDR3 is TGTGCCAGTAGCGCCACAGGGGGAGTCACTGAAGCTTTCTTT. It specifies CASSATGGVTEAFF.

This clone was seen a single time. V and J are TRBV5-1 and TRBJ2-5, with TRBD2 matching over 7 bases. CDR3 length: 15 amino acids. The germline CDR1 and CDR2 sequences are SGHRS and YFSETQ. After removal of 0 bases from V and 2 bases from J, the junction contained 4 bases not matched to a gene. The CDR3 nucleotides read TGCGCCAGCAGCTTGGTGGCCGGGGGGCAAGAGACCCAGTACTTC. It encodes CASSLVAGGQETQYF. The full variable domain, rest sourced from reference TRBV5-1 and TRBJ2-5, is KAGVTQTPRYLIKTRGQQVTLSCSPISGHRSVSWYQQTPGQGLQFLFEYFSETQRNKGNFPGRFSGRQFSNSRSEMNVSTLELGDSALYLCASSLVAGGQETQYFGPGTRLLVL.

The V call is TRBV28, the J call TRBJ1-1, with a weak D call TRBD1 (6 bases). The CDR3 contains 16 residues. CDR1 is MDHEN, CDR2 SYDVKM, per germline. V shed 5 bases and J shed 4 bases, with 20 bases lying between them. The CDR3 sequence: CASSQAGAGFGTEAFF. Here the CDR3 DNA reads TGTGCCAGCAGTCAAGCAGGGGCTGGCTTTGGCACTGAAGCTTTCTTT.

This chain uses TRBV5-6 with TRBJ2-2, with 8 bases identical to TRBD2. The CDR3 is 17 amino acids. From germline, CDR1 is SGHDT and CDR2 YYEEEE. The junction had 12 bases not matched to a gene; V was cut back by 4 bases and J by 4 bases. The CDR3 DNA reads as TGTGCCAGCAGCATCCCTAGTCGGGGGGGCCCCACCGGGGAGCTGTTTTTT. Its protein is CASSIPSRGGPTGELFF.

The chain links TRBV6-5 to TRBJ2-7; D is ambiguous. Germline V gene lookup returns CDR1 MNHEY and CDR2 SVGAGI. Trimming left V 2 bases short and J 2 bases short, with 4 bases between. This CDR3 contains 12 residues. In DNA, the CDR3 is TGTGCCAGCAGTTACCTTCCCTACGAGCAGTACTTC. Its protein is CASSYLPYEQYF.

This clone was detected once. The V gene is TRBV11-3, the J gene TRBJ2-3; D is possibly TRBD1 (5 bases). Germline V gene sequence: CDR1 SGHNT, CDR2 YENEEA. The CDR3 covers 14 residues. Deletions cut 5 bases from V and 0 bases from J, with 9 bases between. The CDR3 spells CASSVGHSTDTQYF. The DNA of the CDR3 is TGTGCCAGCAGCGTTGGACACAGCACAGATACGCAGTATTTT.

The chain couples TRBV14 to TRBJ1-1; D is undetermined. Trimming took 1 base from V and 5 from J, leaving 14 bases between them. CDR1 is SGHDN and CDR2 is FVKESK in the germline V gene. The CDR3 sequence is 15 residues long. CDR3: CASSQVWAKGTEAFF. The CDR3 DNA sequence: TGTGCCAGCAGCCAAGTCTGGGCGAAAGGTACTGAAGCTTTCTTT. The full variable domain, rest sourced from reference TRBV14 and TRBJ1-1, is EAGVTQFPSHSVIEKGQTVTLRCDPISGHDNLYWYRRVMGKEIKFLLHFVKESKQDESGMPNNRFLAERTGGTYSTLKVQPAELEDSGVYFCASSQVWAKGTEAFFGQGTRLTVV.

V and J are TRBV18 and TRBJ2-2; 11 nucleotides agree with TRBD1. Germline trimming cut 3 bases from V and 4 bases from J; bases unmatched to any gene: 4. CDR1 and CDR2 (germline): KGHSH, LQKENI. The CDR3 extends over 16 amino acids. Here the CDR3 reads CASSPGQGAVTGELFF. As DNA, the CDR3 is TGTGCCAGCTCACCCGGACAGGGGGCTGTCACCGGGGAGCTGTTTTTT.

The chain links TRBV24-1 to TRBJ1-2; 8 bases line up with TRBD1. J was trimmed by 4 bases and V by 3 bases; bases with no gene match: 6. Per the germline V gene, CDR1 is KGHDR and CDR2 is SFDVKD. The CDR3 has 15 amino acids. The CDR3 sequence is CATSDPDRGSYGYTF. The CDR3 DNA is TGTGCCACCAGTGATCCCGACAGGGGATCCTATGGCTACACCTTC.

The chain links TRBV7-2 to TRBJ1-3; D call uncertain. This CDR3 is built from 15 residues. Trimming took off 1 base at V and 0 bases at J, with 7 bases between the two ends. CDR1 and CDR2 (germline): SGHTA, FQGNSA. The CDR3 DNA sequence: TGTGCCAGCAGCTTAGAAGGGAGCTCTGGAAACACCATATATTTT. Translated, it gives CASSLEGSSGNTIYF.

CDR3 sequence reads: CASSLPPQGTDTQYF. As DNA, the CDR3 is TGTGCCAGCAGTCTACCACCTCAGGGCACAGATACGCAGTATTTT. The chain recombines TRBV6-2 or TRBV6-3 with TRBJ2-3; D unresolved. The CDR3 has 15 amino acids. In germline, CDR1 is MNHEY, CDR2 SVGEGT. V lost 5 bases to trimming and J lost 1 base, with 13 bases between them.

The chain carries TRBV28 and TRBJ1-2; D is possibly TRBD1 (5 bases). The CDR3 length is 14 residues. Trimming cost V 6 bases and J 4 bases, with 15 bases left between them. CDR1 and CDR2 (germline): MDHEN, SYDVKM. CDR3 nucleotide sequence: TGTGCCAGCAGCCAACAGGAGATCGTCTATGGCTACACCTTC. This codes for CASSQQEIVYGYTF.

This chain links TRBV19 with TRBJ1-2; the D gene is possibly TRBD1 (5 bases). Per germline, CDR1 LNHDA and CDR2 SQIVND (reference sequence). V lost 1 base and J lost 0, with 9 bases in between. The CDR3 is 15 residues long. The CDR3 DNA sequence: TGTGCCAGTAGTATAGTAGGGGCCGCTAACTATGGCTACACCTTC. This sequence encodes CASSIVGAANYGYTF.

The V gene is TRBV6-2 or TRBV6-3, the J gene TRBJ1-1; 11 bases fit TRBD1. Germline CDR1 reads MNHEY; CDR2 reads SVGEGT. This CDR3 has 17 residues. Trimming removed 6 bases from V and 2 bases from J; junction bases left unmatched: 11. The CDR3 spells CASSPMGTGGANTEAFF. The CDR3 bases are TGTGCCAGCAGCCCTATGGGGACAGGGGGGGCAAACACTGAAGCTTTCTTT.

This clone was observed a handful of times. The chain combines TRBV12-5 with TRBJ1-5; D gene ambiguous. With 1 base removed from V and 6 bases from J, the gap between germline ends came to 13 bases. The CDR3 has 15 amino acids. Germline V CDR1 and CDR2: LGHNT, FRNRAP. CDR3 in DNA: TGTGCTAGTGGTTTGGCCCTCGGCCCAGGTCAGCCCCAGCATTTT. This gives the protein CASGLALGPGQPQHF.

The CDR3 DNA sequence: TGTGCCAGTAGCCCCCTGGGACAGAACACTGAAGCTTTCTTT. Its protein is CASSPLGQNTEAFF. This rearrangement joins TRBV19 to TRBJ1-1; D perhaps matches TRBD1 (6 bases). V was trimmed by 6 bases and J by 1 base, leaving 12 bases between them. The CDR3 is 14 amino acids. Germline V gene data show CDR1 as LNHDA and CDR2 as SQIVND (reference sequence).

The chain joins TRBV9 to TRBJ2-7; 7 bases align to TRBD2. The CDR3 length is 15 residues. Losses at the gene ends were 3 bases for V and 1 base for J; bases not matched to a gene: 7. Germline CDR1 SGDLS, CDR2 YYNGEE. The CDR3 DNA is TGTGCCAGCAGCGCCCAAGGCGGGGGTTCCTACGAGCAGTACTTC. This encodes CASSAQGGGSYEQYF.

The chain carries TRBV5-5 and TRBJ2-7; D is ambiguous. Per germline, CDR1 SGHKS and CDR2 YYEKEE (reference sequence). The V end lost 2 bases, the J end lost 3 bases, and 6 bases lay between the germline ends. The CDR3 consists of 12 residues. The CDR3 DNA follows: TGTGCCAGCAGCTTCTCGGGCTACGAGCAGTACTTC. Protein product: CASSFSGYEQYF.

J is TRBJ1-2 and V is TRBV5-1, with D possibly TRBD1 on 5 matching bases. The CDR3 is 13 amino acids. The V gene lost 5 bases and the J gene lost 6 bases, with 14 bases spanning the gap. In germline, CDR1 is SGHRS, CDR2 YFSETQ. The CDR3 sequence: CASSPQGGHGYTF. CDR3 nucleotides: TGCGCCAGCAGTCCTCAGGGTGGACATGGCTACACCTTC.

V and J are TRBV29-1 and TRBJ2-2; 11 bases are a match to TRBD2. This CDR3 has 15 amino acids. CDR1 and CDR2 from the germline V gene are SQVTM and ANQGSEA. Germline trimming cut 4 bases from V and 5 bases from J; bases unmatched to any gene: 6. The CDR3 nucleotides read TGCAGCGTTGCGGGACTAGCGGAATCAACCGGGGAGCTGTTTTTT. The encoded protein is CSVAGLAESTGELFF.